This TCR beta chain was documented in a study of T cell repertoires in cytomegalovirus infection. CDR1 SEHNR and CDR2 FQNEAQ come from the germline V gene (reference sequence). V lost 5 bases, J lost 4 bases, and 8 bases stayed unmatched. This CDR3 comprises 16 residues. TCRdb reprocessed the reads via MiXCR and lists one record per CDR3 protein. The data hold a few hundred thousand distinct CDR3 sequences, with more than 15% observed a single time. The rearrangement links TRBV7-9 to TRBJ2-3; TRBD1 aligns across 11 bases. The sequence was obtained from a human donor in good health (CMV status not recorded). Some clones in this sample may be carry-over from other donors' samples. Material for sequencing was CD8+ T cells from PBMCs. CDR3 bases: TGTGCCAGCAGCCCGGACAGGGGGCCTGTCTCAGATACGCAGTATTTT. Amino acid sequence: CASSPDRGPVSDTQYF.